This T cell receptor (beta chain) was recorded in a study of blood T cell repertoires in COVID-19. At the level of the study: Sites in the United States, Italy and Spain provided acute and convalescent COVID-19 samples.

Clinical histories supplied by participants themselves formed the basis of cohort assignment. Symptom resolution, clearance, or two negative PCRs marked the recovered donors of Cohort 3. This CDR3 contains 11 residues. V lost 10 bases and J lost 0, with 4 bases in between. Germline-derived CDR1 and CDR2 are LNHDA and SQIVND (reference sequence). Methods used by the authors: How many nucleated cells were present was estimated from reference gene primer amplification. Clones were read by immunoSEQ multiplex PCR, and TCRdb kept only the in-frame ones, dropping some. The V and J calls and clone size were taken over from that table, and D and trimming were inferred from the DNA. The profile shows some 490,000 clones, roughly nine tenths of them singletons.

The rearrangement links TRBV19 to TRBJ1-3; the D is unclear. The sample taken for sequencing was PBMCs or T cells enriched from blood (not recorded which). The sequence derives from a woman aged 60-75 years who had recovered from COVID-19. The CDR3 nucleotides read TGTGCCACCATCTCTGGAAACACCATATATTTT. It specifies CATISGNTIYF.